The clone carrying this TCR beta chain was observed many times. What it recognizes is unknown. This sample was taken from a study of regulatory T cells in long-lasting Graves disease. Study context: Graves' patients with a new diagnosis had received antithyroid drugs under 3 months.

Study findings and constraints: TCR diversity was lower in persistent Graves' patients (versus newly diagnosed ones).

The CDR3 has 14 amino acids. In germline, CDR1 is SGHAT, CDR2 FQDESV (reference sequence). The V segment lost 6 bases and the J segment 8 bases; nucleotides outside the gene matches: 9. Assembly of TCR beta libraries relied on iRepertoire HTBI primers together with Arm-PCR of CDR3 regions. TCRdb re-derived calls from the multiplex PCR reads in MiXCR, one entry per CDR3 protein. The table has around 420,000 distinct CDR3 sequences, roughly a sixth seen once. The time point is: newly diagnosed GD, antithyroid drugs for less than 3 months. With RNA extracted from PBMCs as input, the TCR library was made. Recruitment took place at an endocrinology department in Xi'an, China.

V usage is TRBV11-1 and J usage is TRBJ2-1, with TRBD2 matching 8 bases. Sequencing was performed on peripheral blood mononuclear cells (PBMCs), taken at new diagnosis, from a patient treated with antithyroid drugs. The sequence derives from a female donor with Graves disease. The CDR3 region is CASSGLALHDEQFF. The CDR3 DNA is TGTGCCAGCAGTGGACTAGCCCTCCACGATGAGCAGTTCTTC.